Below, 20 T cell receptor beta chains from the same sample are listed, as sequenced in a study of blood T cell repertoires in COVID-19. TCRdb keeps only in-frame clones here, not all; method: immunoSEQ multiplex PCR. The profile shows tens of thousands of clones, 85% to 90% of them singletons. The specimen was peripheral blood. The source of these receptors is a man between 65 and 79 years old with active COVID-19.

This clone has more than one count but fewer than ten. For the CDR3, the DNA is TGTGCCAGCTCACCGGACAGACTCTCAGTGGGTCAGCCCCAGCATTTT. This codes for CASSPDRLSVGQPQHF. The V call is TRBV18, the J call TRBJ1-5, with D tentatively TRBD1 (6 bases). This CDR3 has 16 amino acids. The germline V and J ends were trimmed by 3 bases and 6 bases, with 18 bases remaining between them. Germline loops: CDR1 KGHSH, CDR2 LQKENI. Using reference TRBV18 and TRBJ1-5 for the parts outside the CDR3, the full variable domain is NAGVMQNPRHLVRRRGQEARLRCSPMKGHSHVYWYRQLPEEGLKFMVYLQKENIIDESGMPKERFSAEFPKEGPSILRIQQVVRGDSAAYFCASSPDRLSVGQPQHFGDGTRLSIL.

The V gene is TRBV7-2, the J gene TRBJ2-1; 8 bases line up with TRBD2. Trimming took 5 bases from V and 11 from J; bases not matched to a gene: 5. The CDR3 runs to 12 residues. Per germline, CDR1 SGHTA and CDR2 FQGNSA. CDR3 nucleotide sequence: TGTGCCAGCAGCCCGACTAGCGCCAAGCAGTTCTTC. Its translation is CASSPTSAKQFF.

The CDR3: CASSLDRVMVSGYTF. CDR3 DNA sequence: TGTGCCAGCTCACTCGACCGGGTGATGGTCTCTGGCTACACCTTC. The genes are TRBV18 and TRBJ1-2; no firm D call. CDR3 size: 15 residues. The germline V gene has CDR1 KGHSH and CDR2 LQKENI. Between the trimmed V and J ends, which lost 4 bases and 7 bases, there was a span of 19 bases.

The chain uses TRBV6-2 or TRBV6-3 and TRBJ2-5; 11 bases are a match to TRBD2. V was clipped by 2 bases and J by 5 bases; unmatched bases: 4. The CDR3 covers 15 residues. Germline CDR1 is MNHEY and CDR2 is SVGEGT. The CDR3, as DNA: TGTGCCAGCAGTTACACGGGACTAGCGGCGGAGACCCAGTACTTC. It is translated as CASSYTGLAAETQYF.

This clone has just one count. The J gene is TRBJ2-7, the V gene TRBV11-2; a weak D match, TRBD2 (6 bases). V was pared by 1 base and J by 4 bases, with 11 bases between. Looked up from germline, CDR1 is SGHAT and CDR2 is FQNNGV. The CDR3 runs 14 residues. CDR3 bases: TGTGCCAGCAGCTTAGTTAGCGGCGATTACGAGCAGTACTTC. The encoded protein is CASSLVSGDYEQYF.

The V and J genes are TRBV19 and TRBJ1-1, with 7 nucleotides matching TRBD1. The CDR3 loop spans 14 amino acids. CDR1 is LNHDA and CDR2 is SQIVND in the germline V gene (reference sequence). After removal of 4 bases from V and 5 bases from J, the junction contained 7 bases not matched to a gene. The CDR3 loop is CASSTGRGWTEAFF. In DNA, the CDR3 is TGTGCCAGTAGTACCGGCAGGGGGTGGACTGAAGCTTTCTTT. The whole variable domain, filled in from reference TRBV19 and TRBJ1-1, reads DGGITQSPKYLFRKEGQNVTLSCEQNLNHDAMYWYRQDPGQGLRLIYYSQIVNDFQKGDIAEGYSVSREKKESFPLTVTSAQKNPTAFYLCASSTGRGWTEAFFGQGTRLTVV.

The CDR3, as DNA: TGTGCCACCTCGAGGGGGACAGGGTTTTCCGAGCAGTACTTC. Translated: CATSRGTGFSEQYF. This chain uses TRBV10-3 with TRBJ2-7, with TRBD1 matching over 9 bases. V shed 10 bases, J shed 6 bases, and the junction held 13 bases outside the gene matches. The CDR3 loop spans 14 amino acids. Germline CDR1 and CDR2: ENHRY and SYGVKD.

V gene TRBV28 combines with J gene TRBJ1-4; D unclear. V gave up 8 bases and J gave up 0 bases, with 19 bases separating them. The V gene's germline CDR1 is MDHEN and CDR2 SYDVKM. CDR3 length equals 17 residues. The CDR3 DNA follows: TGTGCCAGCTGCCCCCTCGATTCCCGGGCAACTAATGAAAAACTGTTTTTT. It translates to CASCPLDSRATNEKLFF. Combining the CDR3 with reference TRBV28 and TRBJ1-4 gives the whole variable domain DVKVTQSSRYLVKRTGEKVFLECVQDMDHENMFWYRQDPGLGLRLIYFSYDVKMKEKGDIPEGYSVSREKKERFSLILESASTNQTSMYLCASCPLDSRATNEKLFFGSGTQLSVL.

The rearrangement joins TRBV3-1 (or the pseudogene TRBV3-2) to TRBJ2-1, with TRBD2 identical over 10 bases. Germline V gives CDR1 LGHDT, CDR2 YNNKEL (reference sequence). The CDR3 consists of 15 residues. Trimming cost V 5 bases and J 7 bases; bases outside gene matches: 8. The DNA for the CDR3 is TGTGCCAGCAGCGCGGGACTAGCGATTTTGAATGAGCAGTTCTTC. It yields the protein CASSAGLAILNEQFF.

The V call is TRBV19, the J call TRBJ1-2; no firm D call. CDR1 and CDR2 from the germline V gene are LNHDA and SQIVND (reference sequence). Trimming stripped 6 bases from V and 3 bases from J, with 14 bases between. The CDR3 sequence is 14 residues long. The CDR3 sequence is CASRNPSRYYGYTF. CDR3 nucleotide sequence: TGTGCCAGTAGAAACCCGAGTCGGTACTATGGCTACACCTTC.

The rearrangement uses TRBV7-2 and TRBJ2-3; 8 bases fit TRBD1. Germline assignment: CDR1 SGHTA and CDR2 FQGNSA. The V gene end was trimmed by 1 base and the J gene end by 8 bases; junction bases not matched to a gene: 5. The CDR3 runs to 14 residues. DNA for the CDR3: TGTGCCAGCAGCTTAGGGCAGGGGGCGAGTACGCAGTATTTT. It specifies CASSLGQGASTQYF.

The chain joins TRBV28 to TRBJ2-2, with 8 bases identical to TRBD2. Germline-derived CDR1 and CDR2 are MDHEN and SYDVKM. The CDR3 is 16 residues long. V dropped 7 bases and J dropped 5; count of bases not matched to a gene: 12. For the CDR3, the DNA is TGTGCCAGCAAACTCAAGATAGCGGGATCTACCGGGGAGCTGTTTTTT. Translation gives CASKLKIAGSTGELFF.

The CDR3 here is CATSGRGQGMETQYF. CDR3 sequence (DNA): TGTGCCACCAGTGGAAGGGGACAGGGTATGGAGACCCAGTACTTC. V is TRBV24-1 and J is TRBJ2-5, with 9 positions matching TRBD1. Germline CDR1 and CDR2: KGHDR and SFDVKD. V was pared by 5 bases and J by 5 bases, with 8 bases of the junction left unmatched. CDR3 length: 15 residues.

This chain connects TRBV27 to TRBJ2-1; 9 positions match TRBD1. V lost 1 base, J lost 8 bases, and 18 bases stayed unmatched. The length of the CDR3 is 19 residues. The germline gives CDR1 MNHEY, CDR2 SMNVEV (reference sequence). This chain's CDR3 is CASSLYPTGQGPYGDEQFF. The CDR3 nucleotides are TGTGCCAGCAGTTTATACCCAACGGGACAGGGCCCCTACGGCGATGAGCAGTTCTTC.

The V call is TRBV5-5, the J call TRBJ2-3; 13 bases map to TRBD2. Germline V gene lookup returns CDR1 SGHKS and CDR2 YYEKEE (reference sequence). Losses at the gene ends were 3 bases for V and 4 bases for J; bases not matched to a gene: 8. The CDR3 totals 17 residues. CDR3 bases: TGTGCCAGCAGCTCGGGACTAGCGGGACTTTACGCAGATACGCAGTATTTT. Translated, it gives CASSSGLAGLYADTQYF. The full variable domain, rest sourced from reference TRBV5-5 and TRBJ2-3, is DAGVTQSPTHLIKTRGQQVTLRCSPISGHKSVSWYQQVLGQGPQFIFQYYEKEERGRGNFPDRFSARQFPNYSSELNVNALLLGDSALYLCASSSGLAGLYADTQYFGPGTRLTVL.

The chain recombines TRBV6-6 with TRBJ2-7, with D maybe TRBD2 (5 bases). Germline CDR1 is MNHNY and CDR2 is SVGAGI (reference sequence). Trimming left V 6 bases short and J 0 bases short, with 9 bases between. This CDR3 comprises 13 residues. The CDR3 DNA is TGTGCCAGCAGGAGAGGGAGCTCCTACGAGCAGTACTTC. Translating gives CASRRGSSYEQYF.

This clone occurred once. This chain links TRBV9 with TRBJ2-3, with 14 bases lining up with TRBD2. V gave up 3 bases and J gave up 7 bases; unmatched junction bases: 13. The CDR3 spans 18 residues. Germline loops: CDR1 SGDLS, CDR2 YYNGEE. The CDR3 region is CASSAVLGTSGSGNTQYF. DNA of the CDR3: TGTGCCAGCAGCGCTGTACTCGGGACTAGCGGGAGTGGAAATACGCAGTATTTT.

The chain is built from TRBV27 and TRBJ2-5, with a tentative D call TRBD1 (6 bases). CDR1 is MNHEY and CDR2 is SMNVEV in the germline V gene (reference sequence). The CDR3 has 15 residues. Trimming removed 2 bases from V and 5 bases from J, with 15 bases in between. The CDR3: CASSLGGTFGETQYF. CDR3 DNA: TGTGCCAGCAGTTTAGGTGGGACATTCGGGGAGACCCAGTACTTC.

V is TRBV6-5 and J is TRBJ2-7; a weak D match, TRBD2 (5 bases). The V gene lost 4 bases and the J gene lost 7 bases, with 20 bases spanning the gap. This CDR3 comprises 15 residues. Germline CDR1 reads MNHEY; CDR2 reads SVGAGI. CDR3 region: CASSSRGLVAWEQYF. The CDR3 coding sequence is TGTGCCAGCAGTTCGCGCGGGCTGGTCGCCTGGGAGCAGTACTTC.

The chain links TRBV28 to TRBJ1-1, with D possibly TRBD1 on 5 matching bases. This CDR3 comprises 14 residues. Trimming removed 2 bases at V and 9 bases at J, with 16 bases between. Germline values: CDR1 MDHEN, CDR2 SYDVKM. The CDR3 DNA follows: TGTGCCAGCAGTTTACTCCGGGGGACTACGCAAGCTTTCTTT. Protein sequence: CASSLLRGTTQAFF. Supplemented by reference TRBV28 and TRBJ1-1, the full variable domain reads DVKVTQSSRYLVKRTGEKVFLECVQDMDHENMFWYRQDPGLGLRLIYFSYDVKMKEKGDIPEGYSVSREKKERFSLILESASTNQTSMYLCASSLLRGTTQAFFGQGTRLTVV.